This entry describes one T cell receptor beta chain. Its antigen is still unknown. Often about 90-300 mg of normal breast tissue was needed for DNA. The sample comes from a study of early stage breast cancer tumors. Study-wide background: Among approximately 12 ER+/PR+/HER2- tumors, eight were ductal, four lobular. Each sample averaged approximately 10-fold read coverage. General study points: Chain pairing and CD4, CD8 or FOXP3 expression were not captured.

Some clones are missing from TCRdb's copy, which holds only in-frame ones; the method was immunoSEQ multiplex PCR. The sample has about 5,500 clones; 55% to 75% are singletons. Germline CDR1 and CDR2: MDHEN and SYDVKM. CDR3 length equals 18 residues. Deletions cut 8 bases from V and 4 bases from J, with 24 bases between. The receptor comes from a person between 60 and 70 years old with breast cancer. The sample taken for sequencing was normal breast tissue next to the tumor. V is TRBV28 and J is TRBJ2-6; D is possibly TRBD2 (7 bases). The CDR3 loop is CASQQLGGDLGGANVLTF. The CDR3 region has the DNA TGTGCCAGCCAGCAGTTAGGGGGGGACTTGGGAGGGGCCAACGTCCTGACTTTC.